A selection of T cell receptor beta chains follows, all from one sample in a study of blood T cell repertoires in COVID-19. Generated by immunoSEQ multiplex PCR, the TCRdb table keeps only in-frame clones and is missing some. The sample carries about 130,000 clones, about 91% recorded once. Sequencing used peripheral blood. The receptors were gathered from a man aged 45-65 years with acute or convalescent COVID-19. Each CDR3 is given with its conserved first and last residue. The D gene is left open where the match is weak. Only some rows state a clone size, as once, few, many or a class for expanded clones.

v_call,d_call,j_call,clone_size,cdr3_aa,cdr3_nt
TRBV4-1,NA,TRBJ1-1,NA,CASSQDPGVGNTEAFF,TGCGCCAGCAGCCAAGACCCAGGGGTGGGGAACACTGAAGCTTTCTTT
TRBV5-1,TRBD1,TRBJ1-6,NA,CASRPIGTDNSPLHF,TGCGCCAGCAGACCAATTGGGACAGATAATTCACCCCTCCACTTT
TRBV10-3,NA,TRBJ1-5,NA,CAIRRTENQPQHF,TGTGCCATCCGCAGGACAGAAAATCAGCCCCAGCATTTT
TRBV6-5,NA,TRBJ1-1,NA,CASRGLPNTEAFF,TGTGCCAGCAGGGGACTTCCGAACACTGAAGCTTTCTTT
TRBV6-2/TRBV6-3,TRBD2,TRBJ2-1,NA,CASSPSGASNEQFF,TGTGCCAGCAGCCCTAGCGGGGCCTCCAATGAGCAGTTCTTC
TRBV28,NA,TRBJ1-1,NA,CASSPWETEAFF,TGTGCCAGCAGTCCTTGGGAGACTGAAGCTTTCTTT
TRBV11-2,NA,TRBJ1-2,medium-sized,CASSVGAYGYTF,TGTGCCAGCAGCGTAGGGGCCTATGGCTACACCTTC
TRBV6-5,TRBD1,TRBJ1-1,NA,CASSYPPGGMNTEAFF,TGTGCCAGCAGTTACCCCCCAGGGGGAATGAACACTGAAGCTTTCTTT
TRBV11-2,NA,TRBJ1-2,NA,CASSLDRGVVGYGYTF,TGTGCCAGCAGCTTAGATCGGGGGGTGGTTGGCTATGGCTACACCTTC
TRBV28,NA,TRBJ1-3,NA,CASGEGGNTIYF,TGTGCCAGCGGGGAGGGGGGAAACACCATATATTTT
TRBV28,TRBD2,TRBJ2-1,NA,CASLPGGSYNEQFF,TGTGCCTCACTTCCGGGAGGCTCCTACAATGAGCAGTTCTTC
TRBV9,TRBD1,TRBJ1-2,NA,CASSVVQGAGYTF,TGTGCCAGCAGCGTAGTTCAGGGGGCTGGCTACACCTTC
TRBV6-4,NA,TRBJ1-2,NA,CASSVTSSAGHYGYTF,TGTGCCAGCAGTGTTACGTCGTCGGCAGGGCACTATGGCTACACCTTC
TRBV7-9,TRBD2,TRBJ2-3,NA,CASSVPGLGPATQYF,TGTGCCAGCAGTGTCCCGGGACTAGGCCCTGCTACGCAGTATTTT
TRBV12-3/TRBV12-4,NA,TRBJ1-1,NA,CASSTQYRDAFF,TGTGCCAGCAGTACCCAGTACAGGGATGCTTTCTTT
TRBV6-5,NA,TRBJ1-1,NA,CASSQGQRLTAFF,TGTGCCAGCAGCCAAGGACAGAGACTAACAGCTTTCTTT
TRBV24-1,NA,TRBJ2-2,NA,CATSDHRTGELFF,TGTGCCACCAGTGACCACCGGACCGGGGAGCTGTTTTTT
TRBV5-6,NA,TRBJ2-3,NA,CASSSLKTDTQYF,TGTGCCAGCAGCAGCCTAAAGACAGATACGCAGTATTTT
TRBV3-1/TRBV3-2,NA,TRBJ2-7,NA,CASSLPGGEQYF,TGTGCCAGCAGCCTCCCTGGGGGGGAGCAGTACTTC
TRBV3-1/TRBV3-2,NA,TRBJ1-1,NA,CASSSYTEAFF,TGTGCCAGCAGCTCTTACACTGAAGCTTTCTTT
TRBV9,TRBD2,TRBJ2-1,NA,CASSVSGGPQYNEQFF,TGTGCCAGCAGCGTATCGGGGGGGCCACAGTACAATGAGCAGTTCTTC
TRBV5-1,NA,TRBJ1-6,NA,CASSLGAGGNSPLHF,TGCGCCAGCAGCTTGGGGGCAGGAGGTAATTCACCCCTCCACTTT
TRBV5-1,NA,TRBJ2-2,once,CASSLTGQNTGELFF,TGCGCCAGCAGCTTGACGGGACAGAACACCGGGGAGCTGTTTTTT
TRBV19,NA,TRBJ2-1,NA,CASSIRIQRNEQFF,TGTGCCAGTAGTATAAGGATCCAGCGGAATGAGCAGTTCTTC
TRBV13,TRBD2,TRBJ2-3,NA,CASSSAGLAGTRTDTQYF,TGTGCCAGCAGCTCCGCAGGACTAGCGGGGACTCGCACAGATACGCAGTATTTT
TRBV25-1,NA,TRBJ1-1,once,CASSGGVVNTEAFF,TGTGCCTCCTCCGGGGGGGTTGTTAACACTGAAGCTTTCTTT
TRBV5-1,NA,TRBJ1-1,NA,CASRAPGQNTEAFF,TGCGCCAGCAGAGCTCCGGGACAGAACACTGAAGCTTTCTTT
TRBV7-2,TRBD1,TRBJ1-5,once,CASSSRQGRGQPQHF,TGTGCCAGCAGCTCCCGACAGGGGCGGGGTCAGCCCCAGCATTTT
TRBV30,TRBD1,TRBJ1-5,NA,CAWRGQGVGQPQHF,TGTGCCTGGAGGGGACAGGGGGTGGGTCAGCCCCAGCATTTT
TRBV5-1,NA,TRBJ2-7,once,CASSLGTSAAEQYF,TGCGCCAGCAGCTTGGGGACTTCTGCGGCCGAGCAGTACTTC
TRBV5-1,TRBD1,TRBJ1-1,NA,CASRLGTGNMNTEAFF,TGCGCCAGCCGGCTCGGGACAGGTAACATGAACACTGAAGCTTTCTTT
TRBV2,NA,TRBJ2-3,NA,CASSKHYATQYF,TGTGCCAGCAGCAAGCATTACGCTACGCAGTATTTT
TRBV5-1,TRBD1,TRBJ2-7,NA,CASSLAGQGKGEQYF,TGCGCCAGCAGCTTGGCGGGACAGGGGAAGGGCGAGCAGTACTTC
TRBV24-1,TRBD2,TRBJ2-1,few,CATSDSSSGPYNEQFF,TGTGCCACCAGTGATTCGAGTAGCGGGCCTTACAATGAGCAGTTCTTC
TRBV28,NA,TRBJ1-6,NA,CASSLFTGYNSPLHF,TGTGCCAGCAGTTTATTTACGGGTTATAATTCACCCCTCCACTTT
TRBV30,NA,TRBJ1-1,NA,CAWRKYMNTEAFF,TGTGCCTGGAGAAAGTACATGAACACTGAAGCTTTCTTT
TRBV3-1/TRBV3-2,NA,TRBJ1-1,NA,CASSQLRGNTEAFF,TGTGCCAGCAGCCAGCTAAGGGGGAACACTGAAGCTTTCTTT
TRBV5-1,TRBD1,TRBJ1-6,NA,CASSRDRVDNSPLHF,TGCGCCAGCAGTCGGGACAGGGTGGATAATTCACCCCTCCACTTT
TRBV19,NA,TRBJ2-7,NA,CASSIYRGSSYEQYF,TGTGCCAGTAGTATATATAGAGGCAGCTCCTACGAGCAGTACTTC
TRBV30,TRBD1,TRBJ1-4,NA,CAWSPPGQVNEKLFF,TGTGCCTGGAGTCCTCCGGGACAGGTGAATGAAAAACTGTTTTTT
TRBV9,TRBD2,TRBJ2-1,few,CASSVGLADNEQFF,TGTGCCAGCAGCGTAGGACTAGCGGACAATGAGCAGTTCTTC